The next 8 T cell receptor beta chains were all read from a single sample in a study of vaccination and CD4 T cells after COVID-19. Their cognate antigens are unknown. The treatment was: roughly nine-day PBMC culture with coronavirus spike peptide pools or control peptides (ViraFEST assay). With the Oncomine TCR Beta short-read assay, DNA from cultured CD4+ T cells was sequenced. TCRdb itself ran the PCR reads through MiXCR, one entry per CDR3 protein. The table shows approximately 21,000 distinct CDR3 sequences, with 40% occurring only once. Here the sequenced sample was CD4+ T cells from blood, cultured in vitro, taken after SARS-CoV-2 vaccination. The receptors stem from a human donor who had recovered from COVID-19.

V is TRBV19 and J is TRBJ2-1, with 9 positions matching TRBD1. This CDR3 has 15 amino acids. The junction had 9 bases not matched to a gene; V was cut back by 4 bases and J by 8 bases. CDR1 LNHDA and CDR2 SQIVND come from the germline V gene (reference sequence). The CDR3 region is CASSTSGQGDYEQFF. CDR3 coding DNA: TGTGCCAGTAGTACATCGGGACAGGGTGACTATGAGCAGTTCTTC.

The genes are TRBV5-6 and TRBJ2-7; 9 nucleotides agree with TRBD2. The CDR3 is made up of 17 amino acids. J lost 6 bases, V lost 5 bases, and 18 bases had no gene match. Germline CDR1 and CDR2: SGHDT and YYEEEE. The CDR3 nucleotides read TGTGCCAGCAGTCCAGGACCAACCGGGACTAGCTCTCTCGAGCAGTACTTC. Its protein product is CASSPGPTGTSSLEQYF.

This clonotype was counted between two and nine times. This sequence joins TRBV7-3 and TRBJ1-2, with D perhaps matching TRBD1 (6 bases). Between the trimmed V and J ends, which lost 2 bases and 6 bases, there was a span of 22 bases. The CDR3 loop spans 17 amino acids. Germline V gene data show CDR1 as SGHTA and CDR2 as FQGTGA. CDR3 DNA sequence: TGTGCCAGCAGCTTAGCGTTGCACGGGACACCTGGGGATGGCTACACCTTC. This gives the protein CASSLALHGTPGDGYTF.

The gene calls are TRBV6-5 and TRBJ2-2; possibly TRBD1 for D (6 bases). The germline CDR1 and CDR2 sequences are MNHEY and SVGAGI. Trimming took 4 bases from V and 6 from J, leaving 18 bases between them. The CDR3 totals 16 residues. The CDR3 loop is CASSSPTPRGPGELFF. As DNA, the CDR3 is TGTGCCAGCAGTTCCCCGACCCCCAGGGGTCCCGGGGAGCTGTTTTTT.

The chain links TRBV20-1 to TRBJ1-2; D unclear. Germline assignment: CDR1 DFQATT and CDR2 SNEGSKA (reference sequence). V was pared by 4 bases and J by 8 bases, with 5 bases between. CDR3 length: 9 amino acids. CDR3 bases: TGCAGTGCTACCCCCGGCTACACCTTC. Translating gives CSATPGYTF.

V is TRBV11-3 and J is TRBJ2-1; D may be TRBD2 (5 bases). The germline V gene has CDR1 SGHNT and CDR2 YENEEA. The CDR3 extends over 14 amino acids. Trimming cost V 5 bases and J 2 bases, with 10 bases left between them. CDR3 sequence (DNA): TGTGCCAGCAGCCTCGGGATGGCCTACAATGAGCAGTTCTTC. Translation gives CASSLGMAYNEQFF.

The table lists this clonotype with a few counts. The chain employs TRBV10-3 and TRBJ1-1, with D hard to call. Between the trimmed V and J ends, which lost 6 bases and 0 bases, there was a span of 11 bases. Germline assignment: CDR1 ENHRY and CDR2 SYGVKD. The CDR3 contains 14 residues. In DNA form, the CDR3 reads TGTGCCATCAGGCCAAACCCGATGAACACTGAAGCTTTCTTT. It translates to CAIRPNPMNTEAFF.

This clonotype was observed a handful of times. The CDR3 region is CASTNTGTQETQYF. DNA of the CDR3: TGTGCCAGCACGAACACAGGGACCCAAGAGACCCAGTACTTC. V usage is TRBV7-2 and J usage is TRBJ2-5; D possibly corresponds to TRBD1 (6 bases). This CDR3 has 14 residues. Per germline, CDR1 SGHTA and CDR2 FQGNSA. Trimming removed 7 bases at V and 1 base at J, with 13 bases between.